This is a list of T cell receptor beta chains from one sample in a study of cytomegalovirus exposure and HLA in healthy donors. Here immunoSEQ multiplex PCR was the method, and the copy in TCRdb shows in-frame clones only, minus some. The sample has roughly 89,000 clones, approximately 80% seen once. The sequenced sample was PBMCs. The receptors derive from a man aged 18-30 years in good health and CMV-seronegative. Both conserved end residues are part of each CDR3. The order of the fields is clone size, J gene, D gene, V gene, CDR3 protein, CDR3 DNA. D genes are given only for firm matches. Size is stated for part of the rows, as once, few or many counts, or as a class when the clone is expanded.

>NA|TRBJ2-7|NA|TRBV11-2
CASSLVAREEQYF
TGTGCCAGCAGCTTAGTCGCTAGAGAGGAGCAGTACTTC
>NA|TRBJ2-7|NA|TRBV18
CASSPPHRTLSYEQYF
TGTGCCAGCTCACCACCGCACAGGACACTCTCCTACGAGCAGTACTTC
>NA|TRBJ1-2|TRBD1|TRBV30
CAFLTGGPWGYTF
TGTGCCTTTTTGACAGGGGGCCCATGGGGCTACACCTTC
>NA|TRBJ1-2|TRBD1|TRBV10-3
CAIRPGQGRNYGYTF
TGTGCCATCAGGCCCGGACAGGGAAGGAACTATGGCTACACCTTC
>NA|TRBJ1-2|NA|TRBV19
CASSIDEGANGYTF
TGTGCCAGTAGTATAGATGAAGGGGCGAATGGCTACACCTTC
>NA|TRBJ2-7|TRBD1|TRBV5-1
CASSKTDRAYEQYF
TGCGCCAGCAGCAAGACGGACAGGGCCTACGAGCAGTACTTC
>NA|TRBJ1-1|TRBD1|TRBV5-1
CASSLEGQGSTEAFF
TGCGCCAGCAGCTTGGAGGGACAGGGATCCACTGAAGCTTTCTTT
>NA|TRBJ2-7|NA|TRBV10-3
CAISGRDAAGYEQYF
TGTGCCATCAGTGGGAGGGATGCCGCTGGCTACGAGCAGTACTTC
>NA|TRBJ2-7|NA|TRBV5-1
CASSLVETGEQYF
TGCGCCAGCAGCCTGGTGGAGACGGGGGAGCAGTACTTC
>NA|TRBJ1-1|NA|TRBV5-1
CASRQGYGGLNTEAFF
TGCGCCAGCAGGCAGGGGTACGGTGGACTGAACACTGAAGCTTTCTTT
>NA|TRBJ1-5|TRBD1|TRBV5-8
CASSGDRAAGQPQHF
TGTGCCAGCAGCGGGGACAGAGCTGCAGGGCAGCCCCAGCATTTT
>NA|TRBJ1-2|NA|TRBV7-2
CASSLLRVYGYTF
TGTGCCAGCAGCTTATTGAGGGTCTATGGCTACACCTTC
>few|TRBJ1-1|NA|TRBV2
CASSEPTDMNTEAFF
TGTGCCAGCAGTGAACCCACGGACATGAACACTGAAGCTTTCTTT
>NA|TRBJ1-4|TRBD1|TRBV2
CASSRLLKTGRLNEKLFF
TGTGCCAGCAGTAGACTCTTAAAGACAGGGCGGTTGAATGAAAAACTGTTTTTT
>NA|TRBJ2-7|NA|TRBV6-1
CASSGAAYEQYF
TGTGCCAGCAGTGGGGCCGCCTACGAGCAGTACTTC
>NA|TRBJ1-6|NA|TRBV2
CASSPGWGVGNSPLHF
TGTGCCAGCAGCCCCGGCTGGGGAGTGGGTAATTCACCCCTCCACTTT
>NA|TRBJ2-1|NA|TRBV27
CASSPPGVTRYNEQFF
TGTGCCAGCAGTCCGCCGGGAGTAACGAGATACAATGAGCAGTTCTTC
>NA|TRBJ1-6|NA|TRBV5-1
CASSLDGQLHF
TGCGCCAGCAGCCTGGACGGACAGCTCCACTTT
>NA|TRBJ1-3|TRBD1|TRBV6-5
CASRRDRYPENAIYF
TGTGCCAGCCGCCGGGACAGGTACCCGGAAAACGCCATATATTTT
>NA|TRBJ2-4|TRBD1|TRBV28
CASSSTGELAKNIQYF
TGTGCCAGCAGTTCAACAGGGGAACTAGCCAAAAACATTCAGTACTTC
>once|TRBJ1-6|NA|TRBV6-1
CASSAFSENSPLHF
TGTGCCAGCAGTGCTTTCAGCGAAAATTCACCCCTCCACTTT
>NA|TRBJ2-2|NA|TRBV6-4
CASSDSPGGHNTGELFF
TGTGCCAGCAGTGACAGTCCGGGGGGCCACAACACCGGGGAGCTGTTTTTT
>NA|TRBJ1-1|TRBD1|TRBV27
CASSHGTGGNTEAFF
TGTGCCAGCAGTCACGGGACAGGGGGGAACACTGAAGCTTTCTTT
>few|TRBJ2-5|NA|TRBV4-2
CASWGGAAQETQYF
TGTGCCAGTTGGGGAGGAGCGGCCCAAGAGACCCAGTACTTC
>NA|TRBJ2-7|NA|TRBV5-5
CASSLTSVYEQYF
TGTGCCAGCTCACTCACGTCTGTTTACGAGCAGTACTTC
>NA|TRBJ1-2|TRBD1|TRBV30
CAWTRSGTGTGLRRGYTF
TGTGCCTGGACAAGGAGCGGGACCGGGACAGGGCTGCGCCGTGGCTACACCTTC
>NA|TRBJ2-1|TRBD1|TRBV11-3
CASSTGGSSYNEQFF
TGTGCCAGCAGCACAGGGGGGAGCTCCTACAATGAGCAGTTCTTC
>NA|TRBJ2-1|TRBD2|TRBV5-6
CASSLAGLAGVNEQFF
TGTGCCAGCAGCTTGGCCGGGCTAGCGGGGGTGAATGAGCAGTTCTTC
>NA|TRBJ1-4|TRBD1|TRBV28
CASRAHGTGFGATNEKLFF
TGTGCCAGCAGAGCTCACGGGACAGGGTTTGGGGCAACTAATGAAAAACTGTTTTTT
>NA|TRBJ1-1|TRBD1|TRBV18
CASSPTTRQGTTEAFF
TGTGCCAGCTCACCAACTACGAGACAGGGGACCACTGAAGCTTTCTTT
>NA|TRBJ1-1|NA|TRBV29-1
CSSSSMQGTEAFF
TGCAGCTCCTCGTCGATGCAGGGGACTGAAGCTTTCTTT
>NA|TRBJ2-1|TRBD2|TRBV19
CASSGTSGGWYNEQFF
TGTGCCAGTAGTGGAACTAGCGGGGGCTGGTACAATGAGCAGTTCTTC
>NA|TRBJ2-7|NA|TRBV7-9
CASSFIYGVGYEQYF
TGTGCCAGCAGCTTCATATACGGGGTGGGGTACGAGCAGTACTTC
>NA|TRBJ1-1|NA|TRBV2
CASKTPNTEAFF
TGTGCCAGCAAAACACCTAACACTGAAGCTTTCTTT
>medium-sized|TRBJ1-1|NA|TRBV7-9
CASSSRTEWNTEAFF
TGTGCCAGCAGCTCCCGGACAGAGTGGAACACTGAAGCTTTCTTT
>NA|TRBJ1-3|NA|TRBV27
CASSSGHRISGNTIYF
TGTGCCAGCAGTTCGGGACACAGGATCTCTGGAAACACCATATATTTT
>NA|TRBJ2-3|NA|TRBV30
CAWGGSGLTFTDTQYF
TGTGCCTGGGGAGGCTCAGGACTAACGTTCACAGATACGCAGTATTTT
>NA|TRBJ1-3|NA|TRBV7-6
CASSLVSGFTGNTIYF
TGTGCCAGCAGCTTAGTCAGCGGGTTCACTGGAAACACCATATATTTT
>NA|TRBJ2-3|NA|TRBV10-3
CAISAGTDTQYF
TGTGCCATCTCCGCGGGCACAGATACGCAGTATTTT
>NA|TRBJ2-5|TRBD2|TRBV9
CASSVGTSGGHQETQYF
TGTGCCAGCAGCGTGGGGACTAGCGGGGGCCACCAAGAGACCCAGTACTTC
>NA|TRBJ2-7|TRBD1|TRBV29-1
CSSNGQGAYEQYF
TGCAGCTCCAACGGACAGGGGGCATACGAGCAGTACTTC
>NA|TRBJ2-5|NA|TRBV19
CASSTRQPQETQYF
TGTGCCAGTAGTACCCGACAGCCCCAAGAGACCCAGTACTTC
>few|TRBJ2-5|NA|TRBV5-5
CASTLMGKETQYF
TGTGCCAGCACCTTAATGGGCAAAGAGACCCAGTACTTC
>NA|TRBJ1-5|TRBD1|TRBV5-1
CASSLGGGAGQPQHF
TGCGCCAGCAGCTTGGGAGGGGGCGCAGGGCAGCCCCAGCATTTT
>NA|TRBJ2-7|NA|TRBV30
CAWDRGVSYEQYF
TGTGCCTGGGACCGCGGGGTGTCCTACGAGCAGTACTTC
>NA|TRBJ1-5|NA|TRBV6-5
CASREGEVQPQHF
TGTGCCAGCAGAGAAGGTGAGGTGCAGCCCCAGCATTTT
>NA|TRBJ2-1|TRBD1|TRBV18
CASSPQTGTGFYNEQFF
TGTGCCAGCTCCCCCCAGACCGGGACAGGGTTCTACAATGAGCAGTTCTTC
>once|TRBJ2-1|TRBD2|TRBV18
CASSPKTSGGGEVF
TGTGCCAGCTCACCAAAAACTAGCGGGGGGGGAGAGGTCTTC
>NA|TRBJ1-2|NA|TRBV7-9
CASSQRGSQGNVYGYTF
TGTGCCAGCAGCCAAAGAGGTAGTCAGGGGAATGTCTATGGCTACACCTTC